What follows are 13 T cell receptor beta chains derived from one specimen sequenced in a study of CD8 T cells in Susac syndrome. Random hexamers primed reverse transcription of about 0.5 to 1 ug RNA. In TCRdb, the immunoSEQ multiplex PCR reads were re-called with MiXCR into one record per CDR3 protein. The repertoire consists of 400,000 to 550,000 distinct CDR3 sequences, with approximately 85% occurring once and the leading ten covering about 0.12%. The source material was CD8+ T cells from PBMCs. The source of these receptors is a human donor with multiple sclerosis.

V gene TRBV10-3 combines with J gene TRBJ2-1; 8 positions match TRBD1. The junction had 2 bases not matched to a gene; V was cut back by 7 bases and J by 3 bases. The CDR3 runs to 13 residues. The germline V gene encodes CDR1 ENHRY and CDR2 SYGVKD. The CDR3 here is CAIMTGVYNEQFF. In DNA form, the CDR3 reads TGTGCCATCATGACAGGGGTCTACAATGAGCAGTTCTTC.

In its sample, this clonotype was seen once. The chain couples TRBV7-2 to TRBJ1-1, with 7 bases identical to TRBD1. CDR1 is SGHTA, CDR2 FQGNSA, per germline. The V and J ends lost 2 bases and 2 bases, in that order; junction bases with no gene match: 5. This CDR3 is built from 15 residues. This CDR3 is CASSLSQGGNTEAFF. DNA of the CDR3: TGTGCCAGCAGCTTATCGCAGGGGGGTAACACTGAAGCTTTCTTT.

This chain joins TRBV6-2 or TRBV6-3 and TRBJ2-7; D gene ambiguous. CDR3 length: 14 residues. Germline V gene lookup returns CDR1 MNHEY and CDR2 SVGEGT. V was clipped by 0 bases and J by 6 bases, with 12 bases between them. The CDR3 region is CASSYSGPASEQYF. The CDR3, as DNA: TGTGCCAGCAGTTACTCCGGGCCAGCCTCCGAGCAGTACTTC.

The rearrangement uses TRBV27 and TRBJ2-7; 8 bases align to TRBD1. CDR1 MNHEY and CDR2 SMNVEV come from the germline V gene (reference sequence). V shed 3 bases and J 0 bases; nucleotides not matched to a gene: 10. CDR3 length: 17 amino acids. The CDR3 region is CASSFTRQGRFSYEQYF. The CDR3, as DNA: TGTGCCAGCAGTTTCACTCGACAGGGGAGATTCTCCTACGAGCAGTACTTC.

V and J are TRBV12-3 or TRBV12-4 and TRBJ2-2, with 7 bases matching TRBD1. CDR3 size: 18 residues. After removal of 0 bases from V and 1 base from J, the junction contained 8 bases not matched to a gene. The CDR3 sequence is CASSLALTGQLNTGELFF. As DNA, the CDR3 is TGTGCCAGCAGTTTAGCGCTAACGGGACAGCTGAACACCGGGGAGCTGTTTTTT.

This rearrangement joins TRBV2 to TRBJ2-7; 8 nucleotides align to TRBD1. The CDR3 totals 14 residues. V lost 6 bases and J lost 2; bases outside the gene matches: 6. Looked up from germline, CDR1 is SNHLY and CDR2 is FYNNEI. CDR3 in DNA: TGTGCCAGCAGCGGACAGGGTGACCCCTACGAGCAGTACTTC. Amino acids: CASSGQGDPYEQYF.

This rearrangement joins TRBV10-2 to TRBJ1-1; 9 nucleotides agree with TRBD1. J gave up 6 bases and V 3 bases, and 5 bases lay outside the gene matches. This CDR3 spans 14 amino acids. CDR1 WSHSY and CDR2 SAAADI come from the germline V gene. The CDR3 nucleotides are TGCGCCAGCAGTGACGGGACAGGGATGGCTGAAGCTTTCTTT. Its translation is CASSDGTGMAEAFF.

The rearrangement joins TRBV5-1 to TRBJ2-1; 7 bases are shared with TRBD1. V lost 0 bases to trimming and J lost 10 bases; unmatched junction nucleotides: 7. The length of the CDR3 is 14 residues. Per germline, CDR1 SGHRS and CDR2 YFSETQ. The CDR3 protein is CASSLGQGDDEQFF. CDR3 DNA: TGCGCCAGCAGCTTGGGACAGGGCGACGACGAGCAGTTCTTC.

V is TRBV19 and J is TRBJ1-4, with D possibly being TRBD1 (5 bases). The CDR3 extends over 15 amino acids. CDR1 is LNHDA, CDR2 SQIVND, per germline (reference sequence). Trimming stripped 3 bases from V and 3 bases from J, with 11 bases between. In nucleotides, the CDR3 is TGTGCCAGTAGTATCCTCGGGGCTGCTAATGAAAAACTGTTTTTT. It translates to CASSILGAANEKLFF.

This chain uses TRBV20-1 with TRBJ2-3, with D hard to call. This CDR3 is 17 amino acids long. The germline V and J ends were trimmed by 1 base and 1 base, with 18 bases remaining between them. Germline CDR1 DFQATT, CDR2 SNEGSKA (reference sequence). CDR3 in amino acids: CSARATSDTSGTDTQYF. The DNA for the CDR3 is TGCAGTGCTAGAGCCACGTCCGACACCTCGGGCACAGATACGCAGTATTTT.

The chain carries TRBV11-2 and TRBJ2-7; possibly TRBD1 for D (6 bases). The CDR3 has 13 residues. CDR1 and CDR2 from the germline V gene are SGHAT and FQNNGV. V dropped 5 bases and J dropped 7 bases, with 15 bases sitting between them. This CDR3 is CASSATNREEQYF. CDR3 nucleotide sequence: TGTGCCAGCAGCGCCACAAACAGGGAGGAGCAGTACTTC.

The V call is TRBV21-1, the J call TRBJ1-1; the DNA was not compared with TRBD1, the D call given in the table. TRBV21-1 is a pseudogene locus. There are 17 residues in the CDR3. CDR3 nucleotide sequence: TGTGCCAGCAGCAAAAAAAGCCGGGATTGGGCCAACACTGAAGCTTTCTTT. Translated, it gives CASSKKSRDWANTEAFF.

This clonotype was seen only a few times. The chain carries TRBV6-1 and TRBJ2-6; unclear D gene. The CDR3 covers 14 residues. The germline CDR1 and CDR2 sequences are MNHNS and SASEGT. The germline V and J ends were trimmed by 3 bases and 0 bases, with 3 bases remaining between them. The CDR3 region is CASSDLSGANVLTF. The CDR3 region has the DNA TGTGCCAGCAGTGACCTCTCTGGGGCCAACGTCCTGACTTTC.